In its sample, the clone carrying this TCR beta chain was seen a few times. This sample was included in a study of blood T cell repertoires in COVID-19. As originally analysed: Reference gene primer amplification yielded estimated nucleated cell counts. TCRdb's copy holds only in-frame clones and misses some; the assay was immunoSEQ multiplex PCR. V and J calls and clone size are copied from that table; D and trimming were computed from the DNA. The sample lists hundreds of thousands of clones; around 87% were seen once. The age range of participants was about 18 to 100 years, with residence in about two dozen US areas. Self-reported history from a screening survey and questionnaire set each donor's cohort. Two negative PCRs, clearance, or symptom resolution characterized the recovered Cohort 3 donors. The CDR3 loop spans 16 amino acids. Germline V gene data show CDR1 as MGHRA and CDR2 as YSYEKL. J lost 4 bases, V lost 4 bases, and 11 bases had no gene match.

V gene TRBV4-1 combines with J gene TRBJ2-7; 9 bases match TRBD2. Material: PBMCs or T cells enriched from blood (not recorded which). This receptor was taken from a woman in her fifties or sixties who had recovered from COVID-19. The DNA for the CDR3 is TGCGCCAGCAGCCCTCTTTACACTAGCGGGTCGTACGAGCAGTACTTC. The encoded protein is CASSPLYTSGSYEQYF.